This T cell receptor beta chain comes out of a study of blood T cell repertoires in COVID-19. About the research overall: Sites across the United States, Italy and Spain contributed samples from acute and convalescent COVID-19. PBMCs, B-cell-depleted T cells, or T cells provided the cDNA or gDNA that made up the material.

Looked up from germline, CDR1 is MNHNY and CDR2 is SVGAGI (reference sequence). The CDR3 loop spans 16 amino acids. V was cut by 5 bases and J by 0 bases, with 14 bases left in between. Original processing notes: Reference gene primer amplification gave estimated nucleated cell counts. Profiled with immunoSEQ multiplex PCR; TCRdb holds only in-frame clones, not every one. Clone size and V and J calls were adopted from that table, with D and trimming inferred from the DNA. This repertoire shows about 83,000 clones, 80% to 90% found once; its top ten account for 45%. Material for sequencing was peripheral blood. The chain employs TRBV6-6 and TRBJ2-1, with D possibly TRBD2 on 6 matching bases. The clonotype was recovered from a human donor in a cohort sampled during active COVID-19. CDR3 residues: CASSLRLASSYNEQFF. The CDR3 DNA reads TGTGCCAGCAGTCTCCGGCTAGCGAGCTCCTACAATGAGCAGTTCTTC.